This TCR beta chain was captured in a study of a mutant IDH1 vaccine in newly diagnosed glioma. Study in general: Vaccines were first given 4-6 weeks after radiotherapy alone, or with temozolomide cycles. Participants attended visit V12, the safety follow-up, at week 35, and then attended visit V13 at week 47.

Profiled with immunoSEQ multiplex PCR; TCRdb holds only in-frame clones, not every one. The table lists approximately 32,000 clones, about nine tenths of them singletons. The CDR3 spans 15 residues. V trimming: 4 bases; J trimming: 2 bases; junction bases outside the gene matches: 8. The germline V gene encodes CDR1 SGHDN and CDR2 FVKESK. Concerning this clone: The antigen is unknown.

The time point denotes: week 47, end of study. Vaccination comprised doses that each held 300 ug of mutant IDH1 20-mer peptide, plus topical imiquimod. This TCR was sampled from a man in his forties with glioma. The starting material was PBMCs, obtained from a glioma patient whose treatment included an IDH1 peptide vaccine. The chain links TRBV14 to TRBJ2-7; 7 bases match TRBD2. The CDR3, as DNA: TGTGCCAGCAGCCGGTACATTGGGGGGGCCTACGAGCAGTACTTC. Translated: CASSRYIGGAYEQYF.